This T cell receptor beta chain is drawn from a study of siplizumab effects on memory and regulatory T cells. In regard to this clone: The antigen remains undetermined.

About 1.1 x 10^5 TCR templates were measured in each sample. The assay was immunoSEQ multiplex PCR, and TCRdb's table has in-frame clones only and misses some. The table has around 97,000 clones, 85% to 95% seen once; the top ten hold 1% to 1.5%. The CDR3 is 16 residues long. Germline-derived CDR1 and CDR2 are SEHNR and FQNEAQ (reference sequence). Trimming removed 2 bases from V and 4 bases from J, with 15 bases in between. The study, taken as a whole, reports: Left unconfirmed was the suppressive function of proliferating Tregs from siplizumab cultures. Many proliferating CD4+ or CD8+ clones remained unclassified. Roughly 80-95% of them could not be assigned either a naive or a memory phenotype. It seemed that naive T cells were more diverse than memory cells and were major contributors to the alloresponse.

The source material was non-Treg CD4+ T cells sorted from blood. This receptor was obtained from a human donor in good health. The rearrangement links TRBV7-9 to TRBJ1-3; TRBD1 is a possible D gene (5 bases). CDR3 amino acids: CASSLQGVGSGNTIYF. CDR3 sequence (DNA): TGTGCCAGCAGCTTACAGGGAGTGGGTTCCGGAAACACCATATATTTT.